Sequencing of this TCR beta chain was carried out in a study of blood T cell repertoires in COVID-19. Using immunoSEQ multiplex PCR, the repertoire was profiled, and TCRdb retains in-frame clones only, with some absent. The table records about 70,000 clones, about four fifths of them present only once. Germline values: CDR1 WSHSY, CDR2 SAAADI. The V gene end was trimmed by 8 bases and the J gene end by 3 bases; junction bases not matched to a gene: 3. The CDR3 length is 12 residues. This clonotype was sampled from a woman in her seventies with acute or convalescent COVID-19. The chain employs TRBV10-2 and TRBJ1-2, with 7 bases aligning to TRBD1. The material sequenced was peripheral blood. CDR3 sequence reads: CASRTGDYGYTF. The CDR3 nucleotides read TGCGCCAGCCGAACAGGGGACTATGGCTACACCTTC.